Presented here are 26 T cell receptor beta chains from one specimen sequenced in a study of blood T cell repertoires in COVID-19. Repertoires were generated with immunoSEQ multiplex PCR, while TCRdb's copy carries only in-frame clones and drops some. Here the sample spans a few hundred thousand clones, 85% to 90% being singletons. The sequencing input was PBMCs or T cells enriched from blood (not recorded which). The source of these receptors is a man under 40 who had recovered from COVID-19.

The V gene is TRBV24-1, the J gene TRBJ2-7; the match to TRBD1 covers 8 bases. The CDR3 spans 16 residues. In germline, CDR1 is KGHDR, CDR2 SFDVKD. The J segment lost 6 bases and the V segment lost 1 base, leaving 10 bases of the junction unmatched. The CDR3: CATSDFGQGGSREQYF. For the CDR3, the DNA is TGTGCCACCAGTGATTTCGGACAGGGAGGATCTCGCGAGCAGTACTTC.

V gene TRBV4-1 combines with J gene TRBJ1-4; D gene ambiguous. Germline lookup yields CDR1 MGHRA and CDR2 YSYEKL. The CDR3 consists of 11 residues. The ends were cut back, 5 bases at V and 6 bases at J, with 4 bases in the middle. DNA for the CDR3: TGCGCCAGCAGCGAGGATGAAAAACTGTTTTTT. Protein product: CASSEDEKLFF.

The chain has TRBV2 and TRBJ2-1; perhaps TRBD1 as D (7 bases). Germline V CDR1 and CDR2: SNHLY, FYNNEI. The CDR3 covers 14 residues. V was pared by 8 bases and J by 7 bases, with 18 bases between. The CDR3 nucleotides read TGTGCCAGCCTCCCGGGGGACAGTAAAAATGAGCAGTTCTTC. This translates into CASLPGDSKNEQFF. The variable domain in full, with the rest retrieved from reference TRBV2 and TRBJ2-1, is EPEVTQTPSHQVTQMGQEVILRCVPISNHLYFYWYRQILGQKVEFLVSFYNNEISEKSEIFDDQFSVERPDGSNFTLKIRSTKLEDSAMYFCASLPGDSKNEQFFGPGTRLTVL.

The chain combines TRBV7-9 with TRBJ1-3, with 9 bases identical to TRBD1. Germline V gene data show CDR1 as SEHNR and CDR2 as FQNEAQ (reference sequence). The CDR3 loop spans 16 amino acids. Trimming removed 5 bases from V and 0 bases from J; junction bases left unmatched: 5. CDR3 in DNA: TGTGCCAGCAGCGAAGGGACAGGGAACTCTGGAAACACCATATATTTT. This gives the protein CASSEGTGNSGNTIYF.

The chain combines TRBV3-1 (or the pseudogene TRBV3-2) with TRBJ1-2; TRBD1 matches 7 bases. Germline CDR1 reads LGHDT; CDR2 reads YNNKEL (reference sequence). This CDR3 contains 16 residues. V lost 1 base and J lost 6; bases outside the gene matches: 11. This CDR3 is CASSQVLTGERDGYTF. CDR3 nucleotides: TGTGCCAGCAGCCAAGTCCTTACAGGGGAGCGGGATGGCTACACCTTC.

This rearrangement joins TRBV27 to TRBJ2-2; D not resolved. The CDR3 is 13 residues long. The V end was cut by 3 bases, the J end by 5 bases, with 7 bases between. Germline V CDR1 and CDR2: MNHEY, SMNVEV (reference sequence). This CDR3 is CASSFGLTGELFF. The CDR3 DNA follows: TGTGCCAGCAGTTTCGGGTTAACCGGGGAGCTGTTTTTT.

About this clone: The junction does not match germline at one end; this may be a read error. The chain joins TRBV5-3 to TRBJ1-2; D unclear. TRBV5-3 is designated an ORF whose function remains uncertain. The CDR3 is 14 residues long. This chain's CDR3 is CVRSIDRPGLGYTF. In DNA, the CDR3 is TGTGTCAGAAGCATCGACCGGCCTGGACTTGGCTACACCTTC.

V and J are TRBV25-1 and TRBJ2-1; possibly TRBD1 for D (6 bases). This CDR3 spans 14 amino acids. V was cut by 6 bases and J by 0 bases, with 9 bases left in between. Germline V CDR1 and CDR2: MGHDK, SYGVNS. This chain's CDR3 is CASRSDSSYNEQFF. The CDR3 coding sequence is TGTGCCAGCAGGTCGGACAGCTCCTACAATGAGCAGTTCTTC.

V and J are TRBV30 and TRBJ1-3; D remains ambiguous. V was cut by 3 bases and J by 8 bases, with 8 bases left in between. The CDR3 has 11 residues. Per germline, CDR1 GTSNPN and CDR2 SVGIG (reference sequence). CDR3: CAWSPRDTIYF. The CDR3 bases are TGTGCCTGGAGCCCACGGGACACCATATATTTT.

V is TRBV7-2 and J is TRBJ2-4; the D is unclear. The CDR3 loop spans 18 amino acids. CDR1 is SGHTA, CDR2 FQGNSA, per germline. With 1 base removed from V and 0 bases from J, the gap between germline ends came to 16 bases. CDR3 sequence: CASSLDIQATLAKNIQYF. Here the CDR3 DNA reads TGTGCCAGCAGCTTAGATATCCAGGCTACCCTAGCCAAAAACATTCAGTACTTC.

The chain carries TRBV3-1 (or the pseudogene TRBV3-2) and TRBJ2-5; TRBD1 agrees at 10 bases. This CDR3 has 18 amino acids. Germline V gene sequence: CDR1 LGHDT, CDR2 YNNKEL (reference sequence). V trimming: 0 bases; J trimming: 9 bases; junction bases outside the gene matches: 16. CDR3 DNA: TGTGCCAGCAGCCAAGAGGGTGGGGGACAGGGGAATTTCCGAGCCCAGTACTTC. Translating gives CASSQEGGGQGNFRAQYF.

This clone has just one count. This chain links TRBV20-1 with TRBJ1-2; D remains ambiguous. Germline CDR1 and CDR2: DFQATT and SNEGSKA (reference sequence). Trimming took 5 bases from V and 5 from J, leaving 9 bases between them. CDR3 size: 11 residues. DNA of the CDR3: TGCAGTGCTCCAAAAGAGTATGGCTACACCTTC. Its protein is CSAPKEYGYTF.

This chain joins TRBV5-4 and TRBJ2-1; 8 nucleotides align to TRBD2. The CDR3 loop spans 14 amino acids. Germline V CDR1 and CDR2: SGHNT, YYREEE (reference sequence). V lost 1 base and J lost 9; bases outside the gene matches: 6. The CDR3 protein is CASSLRLAGSEQFF. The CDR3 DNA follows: TGTGCCAGCAGCTTGCGGCTAGCGGGTAGTGAGCAGTTCTTC.

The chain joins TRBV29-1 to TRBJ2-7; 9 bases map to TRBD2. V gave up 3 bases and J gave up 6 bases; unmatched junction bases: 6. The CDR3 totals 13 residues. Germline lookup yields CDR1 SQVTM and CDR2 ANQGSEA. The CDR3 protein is CSVEGGRASEQYF. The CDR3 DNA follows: TGCAGCGTTGAGGGCGGGAGGGCCTCCGAGCAGTACTTC.

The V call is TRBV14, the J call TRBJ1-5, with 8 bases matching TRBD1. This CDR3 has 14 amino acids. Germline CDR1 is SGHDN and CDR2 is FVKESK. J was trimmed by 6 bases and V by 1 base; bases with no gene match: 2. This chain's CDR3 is CASSQAGGGQPQHF. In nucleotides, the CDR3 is TGTGCCAGCAGCCAAGCAGGGGGCGGTCAGCCCCAGCATTTT.

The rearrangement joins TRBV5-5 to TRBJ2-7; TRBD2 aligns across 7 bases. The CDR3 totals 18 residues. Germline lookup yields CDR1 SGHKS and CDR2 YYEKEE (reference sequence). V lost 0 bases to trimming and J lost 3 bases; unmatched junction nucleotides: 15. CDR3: CASSLASREESWCYEQYF. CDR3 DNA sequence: TGTGCCAGCAGCTTGGCTAGCCGGGAGGAAAGTTGGTGCTACGAGCAGTACTTC.

CDR3 sequence (DNA): TGCGCCAGCAGCCAGACTAGCCGCGCCTACAATGAGCAGTTCTTC. This translates into CASSQTSRAYNEQFF. The chain recombines TRBV4-1 with TRBJ2-1; 7 nucleotides agree with TRBD2. The CDR3 is 15 residues long. After removal of 3 bases from V and 2 bases from J, the junction contained 4 bases not matched to a gene. Per the germline V gene, CDR1 is MGHRA and CDR2 is YSYEKL.

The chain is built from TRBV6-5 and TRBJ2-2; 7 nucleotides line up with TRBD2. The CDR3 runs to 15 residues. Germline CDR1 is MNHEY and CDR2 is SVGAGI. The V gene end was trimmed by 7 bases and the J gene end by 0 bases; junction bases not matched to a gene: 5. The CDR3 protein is CASTGAGANTGELFF. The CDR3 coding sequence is TGTGCCAGCACTGGGGCGGGGGCGAACACCGGGGAGCTGTTTTTT.

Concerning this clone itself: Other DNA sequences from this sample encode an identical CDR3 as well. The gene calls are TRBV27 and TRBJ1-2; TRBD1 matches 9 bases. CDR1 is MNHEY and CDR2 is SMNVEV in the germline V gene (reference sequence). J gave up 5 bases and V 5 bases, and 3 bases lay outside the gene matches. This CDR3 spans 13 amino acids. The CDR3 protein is CASSLTGGYGYTF. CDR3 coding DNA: TGTGCCAGCAGTCTGACAGGGGGATATGGCTACACCTTC.

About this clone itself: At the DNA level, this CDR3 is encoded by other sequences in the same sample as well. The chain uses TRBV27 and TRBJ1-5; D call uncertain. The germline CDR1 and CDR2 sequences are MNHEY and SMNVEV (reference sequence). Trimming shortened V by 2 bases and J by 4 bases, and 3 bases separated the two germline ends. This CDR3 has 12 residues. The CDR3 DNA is TGTGCCAGCAGTTTACTTAATCAGCCCCAGCATTTT. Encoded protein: CASSLLNQPQHF.

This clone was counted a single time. The CDR3: CASSPTGTGFGGYTF. DNA of the CDR3: TGTGCCAGCTCGCCTACCGGGACAGGGTTTGGTGGCTACACCTTC. V usage is TRBV18 and J usage is TRBJ1-2; the match to TRBD1 covers 9 bases. Losses at the gene ends were 6 bases for V and 7 bases for J; bases not matched to a gene: 12. The germline V gene encodes CDR1 KGHSH and CDR2 LQKENI. This CDR3 is 15 amino acids long. The complete variable domain, with remaining parts taken from reference TRBV18 and TRBJ1-2, reads NAGVMQNPRHLVRRRGQEARLRCSPMKGHSHVYWYRQLPEEGLKFMVYLQKENIIDESGMPKERFSAEFPKEGPSILRIQQVVRGDSAAYFCASSPTGTGFGGYTFGSGTRLTVV.

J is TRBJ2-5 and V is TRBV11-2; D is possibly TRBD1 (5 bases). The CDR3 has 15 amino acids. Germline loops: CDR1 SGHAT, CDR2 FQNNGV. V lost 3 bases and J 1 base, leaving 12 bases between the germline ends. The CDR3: CASSFQGSAQETQYF. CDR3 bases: TGTGCCAGCAGCTTCCAGGGAAGCGCCCAAGAGACCCAGTACTTC.

The CDR3 loop is CASSGGVGNQPQHF. The DNA for the CDR3 is TGTGCCAGCAGCGGGGGGGTAGGCAATCAGCCCCAGCATTTT. The chain employs TRBV9 and TRBJ1-5; D is possibly TRBD1 (5 bases). The CDR3 loop spans 14 amino acids. Germline CDR1 is SGDLS and CDR2 is YYNGEE. The V gene lost 3 bases and the J gene lost 2 bases, with 9 bases spanning the gap.

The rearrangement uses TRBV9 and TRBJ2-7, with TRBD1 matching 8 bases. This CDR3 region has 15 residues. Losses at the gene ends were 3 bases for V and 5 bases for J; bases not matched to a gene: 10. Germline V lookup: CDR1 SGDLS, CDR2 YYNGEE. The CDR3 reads CASSDSGTGNHEQYF. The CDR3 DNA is TGTGCCAGCAGCGACTCCGGGACAGGAAATCACGAGCAGTACTTC.

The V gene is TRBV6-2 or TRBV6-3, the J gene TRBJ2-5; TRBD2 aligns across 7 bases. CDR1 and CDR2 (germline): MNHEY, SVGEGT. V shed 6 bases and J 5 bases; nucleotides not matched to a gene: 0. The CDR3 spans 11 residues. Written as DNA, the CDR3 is TGTGCCAGCAGCGGGAGGGAGACCCAGTACTTC. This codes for CASSGRETQYF.

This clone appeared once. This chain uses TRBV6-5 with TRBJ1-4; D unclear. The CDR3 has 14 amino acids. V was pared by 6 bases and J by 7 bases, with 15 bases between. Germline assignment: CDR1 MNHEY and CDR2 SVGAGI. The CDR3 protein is CASRLGRGPEKLFF. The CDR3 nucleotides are TGTGCCAGCAGACTCGGGAGAGGACCTGAAAAACTGTTTTTT.